These 10 T cell receptor beta chains originate from one sample sequenced in a study of graft-versus-host responses after intestinal transplantation. Their specific antigens are unknown. Assay used: immunoSEQ multiplex PCR; TCRdb lists only in-frame clones, some missing. Found here are around 99,000 clones, roughly 89% of them singletons; the top ten hold approximately 0.76%. The source material was unstimulated CD4+ T cells sorted from spleen or lymph node cells, sampled before transplant. The origin of the receptors is a human donor who was the organ donor for an intestinal transplant.

V and J are TRBV19 and TRBJ1-4, with 7 bases that match TRBD1. This CDR3 region has 14 residues. V dropped 3 bases and J dropped 7; count of bases not matched to a gene: 5. From germline, CDR1 is LNHDA and CDR2 SQIVND (reference sequence). DNA of the CDR3: TGTGCCAGTAGTATCCGAGGGGGCGGTGAAAAACTGTTTTTT. Translating it yields CASSIRGGGEKLFF.

This clone was recorded only once. The J gene is TRBJ2-1, the V gene TRBV5-4; D not certain. Germline V gene data show CDR1 as SGHNT and CDR2 as YYREEE (reference sequence). CDR3 length: 11 amino acids. Trimming cost V 6 bases and J 5 bases, with 6 bases left between them. DNA for the CDR3: TGTGCCAGCAAGGCGGACAATGAGCAGTTCTTC. Protein: CASKADNEQFF. Full variable domain (outside the CDR3, taken from reference TRBV5-4 and TRBJ2-1): ETGVTQSPTHLIKTRGQQVTLRCSSQSGHNTVSWYQQALGQGPQFIFQYYREEENGRGNFPPRFSGLQFPNYSSELNVNALELDDSALYLCASKADNEQFFGPGTRLTVL.

CDR3 sequence: CASSRKLAGGLETDTQYF. CDR3 DNA: TGCGCCAGCAGCCGCAAACTAGCGGGGGGCCTCGAGACAGATACGCAGTATTTT. The chain joins TRBV4-1 to TRBJ2-3; 12 nucleotides line up with TRBD2. This CDR3 is 18 amino acids long. Germline CDR1 and CDR2: MGHRA and YSYEKL. Unmatched junction bases numbered 11, after V lost 4 bases and J lost 3 bases.

The chain couples TRBV7-2 to TRBJ1-6; the D is unclear. The CDR3 is 15 amino acids. The V gene lost 0 bases and the J gene lost 9 bases, with 12 bases spanning the gap. The germline gives CDR1 SGHTA, CDR2 FQGNSA. CDR3 nucleotides: TGTGCCAGCAGCTTAGCGCGGTCAGAGGGTTCACCCCTCCACTTT. Translation gives CASSLARSEGSPLHF.

The chain has TRBV6-6 and TRBJ1-5; 11 positions agree with TRBD1. The CDR3 is 15 residues long. Germline values: CDR1 MNHNY, CDR2 SVGAGI (reference sequence). V lost 2 bases to trimming and J lost 6 bases; unmatched junction nucleotides: 3. In DNA form, the CDR3 reads TGTGCCAGCAGTTACGGGACAGGGGGTCGTCAGCCCCAGCATTTT. This translates into CASSYGTGGRQPQHF.

The V call is TRBV4-2, the J call TRBJ2-5; possibly TRBD1 for D (6 bases). The CDR3 totals 12 residues. V lost 3 bases and J lost 13, with 15 bases in between. The germline CDR1 and CDR2 sequences are LGHNA and YNFKEQ. CDR3 sequence (DNA): TGTGCCAGCAGCCAGGGGGCACCCCCCCGGTACTTC. Protein: CASSQGAPPRYF.

With respect to this clone: In the same sample, other DNA sequences code for this CDR3. The CDR3 region is CASSLASGSYEQYF. CDR3 bases: TGCGCCAGCAGCTTGGCCTCCGGGAGCTACGAGCAGTACTTC. The V gene is TRBV5-1, the J gene TRBJ2-7; D is perhaps TRBD2 (6 bases). Germline CDR1 is SGHRS and CDR2 is YFSETQ. The CDR3 runs to 14 residues. V was cut by 0 bases and J by 3 bases, with 10 bases left in between.

The chain employs TRBV27 and TRBJ2-6; D is unresolved. The V end was cut by 2 bases, the J end by 1 base, with 6 bases between. Germline CDR1 and CDR2: MNHEY and SMNVEV (reference sequence). The CDR3 runs to 15 residues. DNA for the CDR3: TGTGCCAGCAGTTTACTAGGGTCTGGGGCCAACGTCCTGACTTTC. This gives the protein CASSLLGSGANVLTF.

The sample holds a few counts of this clone. The chain has TRBV11-2 and TRBJ2-6; no clear D. Germline V CDR1 and CDR2: SGHAT, FQNNGV. V dropped 0 bases and J dropped 0 bases, with 6 bases sitting between them. There are 16 residues in the CDR3. The CDR3 nucleotides are TGTGCCAGCAGCTTAGATTACCACTCTGGGGCCAACGTCCTGACTTTC. This gives the protein CASSLDYHSGANVLTF.

This clone was seen a handful of times. The V gene is TRBV5-8, the J gene TRBJ2-1, with 10 bases identical to TRBD2. The V gene end was trimmed by 4 bases and the J gene end by 6 bases; junction bases not matched to a gene: 10. The CDR3 contains 16 residues. Germline loops: CDR1 SGHTS, CDR2 YDEGEE. This chain's CDR3 is CASSLRLERGGNEQFF. The CDR3 nucleotides are TGTGCCAGCAGCCTCAGGCTGGAGCGGGGGGGCAATGAGCAGTTCTTC.